This T cell receptor beta chain was documented in a study of human T cells and chemical hapten exposure. Background on the study: Diphenylcyclopropenone was administered weekly to the scalp of patients throughout the roughly 23-week study.

TCRdb redid the calling of the RACE reads with MiXCR, one entry per CDR3 protein. The repertoire has under 200,000 distinct CDR3 sequences, around 13% of them found once; the top ten carry 1.7%. The CDR3 runs 14 residues. The V end lost 3 bases, the J end lost 2 bases, and 12 bases lay between the germline ends. Germline V lookup: CDR1 SGHRS, CDR2 YFSETQ. This clonotype has more than one count but fewer than ten. Time point reported: patch test 1, 2 weeks after DPC sensitization. Treatment of the sample: therapeutic diphenylcyclopropenone sensitization with weekly scalp DPC. The chain is built from TRBV5-1 and TRBJ2-7, with D possibly being TRBD2 (6 bases). This clonotype originated in a woman aged 25-40 years with alopecia areata. Some clones in this sample may be carry-over from other donors' samples. Material: whole blood, obtained in connection with sensitization to the hapten diphenylcyclopropenone (DPC). This chain's CDR3 is CASSSTGLPYEQYF. In DNA form, the CDR3 reads TGCGCCAGCAGCTCTACGGGACTCCCCTACGAGCAGTACTTC.